What follows describes a single TCR beta chain. Sequencing was performed with immunoSEQ multiplex PCR; in TCRdb, only in-frame clones are kept and a portion is missing. The data show approximately 220,000 clones, about 80% seen once. The sample originates from a study of blood T cell repertoires in COVID-19. Study at large: Acute-phase and convalescent COVID-19 samples originated in the United States, Italy and Spain.

This CDR3 is built from 15 residues. Germline CDR1 MGHRA, CDR2 YSYEKL. Trimming removed 5 bases from V and 4 bases from J; junction bases left unmatched: 8. The source of this sequence is a woman between 45 and 65 years old who had been exposed to COVID-19. The sample was PBMCs or T cells enriched from blood (not recorded which). The chain combines TRBV4-1 with TRBJ2-7; TRBD1 matches at 10 bases. In DNA form, the CDR3 reads TGCGCCAGCAGCGTCCGGGACAGGGGATCTTACGAGCAGTACTTC. It codes for CASSVRDRGSYEQYF.